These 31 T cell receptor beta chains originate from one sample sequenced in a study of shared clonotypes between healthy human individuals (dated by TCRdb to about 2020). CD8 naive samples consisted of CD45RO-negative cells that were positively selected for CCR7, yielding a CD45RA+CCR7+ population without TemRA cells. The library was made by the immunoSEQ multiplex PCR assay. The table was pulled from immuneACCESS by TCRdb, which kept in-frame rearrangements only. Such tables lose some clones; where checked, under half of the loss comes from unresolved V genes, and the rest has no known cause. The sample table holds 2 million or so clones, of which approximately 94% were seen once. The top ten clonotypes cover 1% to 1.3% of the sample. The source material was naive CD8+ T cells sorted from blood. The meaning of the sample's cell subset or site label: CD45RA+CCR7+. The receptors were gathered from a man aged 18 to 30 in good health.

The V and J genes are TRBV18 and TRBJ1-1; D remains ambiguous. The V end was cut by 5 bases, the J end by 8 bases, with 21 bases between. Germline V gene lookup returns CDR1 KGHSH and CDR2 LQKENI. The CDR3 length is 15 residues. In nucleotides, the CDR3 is TGTGCCAGCTCAGCCCTGAAGCGGGTGCCCCTGGAAGCTTTCTTT. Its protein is CASSALKRVPLEAFF.

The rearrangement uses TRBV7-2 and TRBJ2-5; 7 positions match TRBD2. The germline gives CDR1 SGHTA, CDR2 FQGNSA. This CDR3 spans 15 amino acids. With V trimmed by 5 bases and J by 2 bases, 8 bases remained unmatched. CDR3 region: CASSLGTNLQETQYF. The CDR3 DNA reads TGTGCCAGCAGCCTAGGGACTAATTTACAAGAGACCCAGTACTTC.

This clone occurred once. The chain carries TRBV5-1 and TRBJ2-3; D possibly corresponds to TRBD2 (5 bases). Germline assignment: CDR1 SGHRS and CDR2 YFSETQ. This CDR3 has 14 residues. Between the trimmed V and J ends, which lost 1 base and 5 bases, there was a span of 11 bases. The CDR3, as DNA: TGCGCCAGCAGCTTGTCGGGATTGGGAGATACGCAGTATTTT. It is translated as CASSLSGLGDTQYF.

CDR3 sequence reads: CASMSLEGPHEQYF. The CDR3, as DNA: TGCGCCAGCATGAGCCTGGAGGGCCCCCACGAGCAGTACTTC. The rearrangement links TRBV5-1 to TRBJ2-7; D may be TRBD2 (6 bases). Trimming took off 6 bases at V and 5 bases at J, with 18 bases between the two ends. Per the germline V gene, CDR1 is SGHRS and CDR2 is YFSETQ. This CDR3 comprises 14 residues.

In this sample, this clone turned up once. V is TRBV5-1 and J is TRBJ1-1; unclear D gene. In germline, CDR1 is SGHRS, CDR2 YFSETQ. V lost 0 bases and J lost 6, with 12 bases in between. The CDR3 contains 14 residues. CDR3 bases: TGCGCCAGCAGCTTGGTCGGGGTATGGGCTGAAGCTTTCTTT. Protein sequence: CASSLVGVWAEAFF.

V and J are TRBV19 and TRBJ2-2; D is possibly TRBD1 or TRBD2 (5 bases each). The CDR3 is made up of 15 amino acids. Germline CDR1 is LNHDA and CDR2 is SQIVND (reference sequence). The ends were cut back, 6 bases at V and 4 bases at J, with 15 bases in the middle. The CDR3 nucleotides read TGTGCCAGTAGAAGGGACCGAACCCTCACCGGGGAGCTGTTTTTT. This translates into CASRRDRTLTGELFF.

DNA of the CDR3: TGTGCCAGCAGTTTATTTAATGTTGAGGGAGCCAACACTGAAGCTTTCTTT. It specifies CASSLFNVEGANTEAFF. The chain employs TRBV28 and TRBJ1-1; D not resolved. Trimming left V 1 base short and J 2 bases short, with 17 bases between. Germline CDR1 and CDR2: MDHEN and SYDVKM. The CDR3 is made up of 17 amino acids.

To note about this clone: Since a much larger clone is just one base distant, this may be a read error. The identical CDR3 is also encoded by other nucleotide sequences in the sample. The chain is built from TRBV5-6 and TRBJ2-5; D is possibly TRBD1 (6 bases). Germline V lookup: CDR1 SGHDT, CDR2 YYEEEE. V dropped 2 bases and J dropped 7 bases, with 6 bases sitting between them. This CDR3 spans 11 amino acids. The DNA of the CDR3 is TGTGCCAGCAGCTTAGGGGGGACCCAGTACTTC. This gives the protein CASSLGGTQYF.

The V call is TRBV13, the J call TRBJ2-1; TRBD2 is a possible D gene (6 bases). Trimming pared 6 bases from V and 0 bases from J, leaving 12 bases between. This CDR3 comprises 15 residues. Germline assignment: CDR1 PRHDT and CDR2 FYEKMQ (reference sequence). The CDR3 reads CASRGRGGSYNEQFF. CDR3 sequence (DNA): TGTGCCAGCAGAGGCCGGGGAGGCTCCTACAATGAGCAGTTCTTC.

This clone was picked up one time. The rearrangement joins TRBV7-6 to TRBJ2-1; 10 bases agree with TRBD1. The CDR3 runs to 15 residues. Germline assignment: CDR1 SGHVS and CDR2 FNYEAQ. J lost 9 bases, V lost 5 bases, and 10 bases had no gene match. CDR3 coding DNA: TGTGCCAGCAGCATGACAGGGGGCGCAGACGGTGAGCAGTTCTTC. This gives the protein CASSMTGGADGEQFF.

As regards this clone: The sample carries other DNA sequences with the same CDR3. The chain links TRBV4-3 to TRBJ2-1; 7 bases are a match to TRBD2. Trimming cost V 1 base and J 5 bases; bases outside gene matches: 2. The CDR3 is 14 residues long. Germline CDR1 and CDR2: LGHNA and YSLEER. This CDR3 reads CASSQVLADNEQFF. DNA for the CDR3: TGCGCCAGCAGCCAAGTTCTAGCGGACAATGAGCAGTTCTTC.

CDR3 residues: CASSEGTASPFFYGYTF. The CDR3 region has the DNA TGTGCCAGCAGTGAAGGGACAGCTTCCCCTTTTTTTTATGGCTACACCTTC. The J gene is TRBJ1-2, the V gene TRBV6-1; D is possibly TRBD1 (6 bases). The CDR3 spans 17 residues. Germline CDR1 is MNHNS and CDR2 is SASEGT. Trimming shortened V by 1 base and J by 5 bases, and 20 bases separated the two germline ends.

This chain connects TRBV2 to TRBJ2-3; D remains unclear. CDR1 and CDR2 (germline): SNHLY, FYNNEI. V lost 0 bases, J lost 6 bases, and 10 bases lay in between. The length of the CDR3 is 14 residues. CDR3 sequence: CASSEATEVDTQYF. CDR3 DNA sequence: TGTGCCAGCAGTGAAGCAACGGAAGTGGATACGCAGTATTTT.

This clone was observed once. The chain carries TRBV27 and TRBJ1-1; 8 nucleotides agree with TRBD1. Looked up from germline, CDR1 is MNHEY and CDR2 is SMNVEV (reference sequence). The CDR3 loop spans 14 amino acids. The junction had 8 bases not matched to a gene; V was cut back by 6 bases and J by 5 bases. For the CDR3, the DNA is TGTGCCAGCAGCTATACAGGGGGATATACTGAAGCTTTCTTT. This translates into CASSYTGGYTEAFF.

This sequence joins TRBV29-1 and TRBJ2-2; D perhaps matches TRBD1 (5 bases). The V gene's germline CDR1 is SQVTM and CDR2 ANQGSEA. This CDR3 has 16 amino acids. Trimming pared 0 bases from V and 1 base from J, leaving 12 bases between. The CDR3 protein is CSVEDLRQRNTGELFF. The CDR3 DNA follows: TGCAGCGTTGAAGATCTTCGACAGAGGAACACCGGGGAGCTGTTTTTT.

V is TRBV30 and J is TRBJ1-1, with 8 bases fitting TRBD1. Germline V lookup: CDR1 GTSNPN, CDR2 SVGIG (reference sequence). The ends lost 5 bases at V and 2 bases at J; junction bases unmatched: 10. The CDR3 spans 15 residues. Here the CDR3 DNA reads TGTGCCTGGGCCCGACGGACAGGGATTAACACTGAAGCTTTCTTT. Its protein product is CAWARRTGINTEAFF.

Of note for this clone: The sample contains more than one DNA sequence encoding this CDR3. CDR3 DNA: TGTGCCTGGAGTGACGGATCCGGAAACACCATATATTTT. Protein sequence: CAWSDGSGNTIYF. The rearrangement links TRBV30 to TRBJ1-3; no clear D gene. V lost 1 base, J lost 4 bases, and 8 bases lay in between. There are 13 residues in the CDR3. Germline V CDR1 and CDR2: GTSNPN, SVGIG (reference sequence).

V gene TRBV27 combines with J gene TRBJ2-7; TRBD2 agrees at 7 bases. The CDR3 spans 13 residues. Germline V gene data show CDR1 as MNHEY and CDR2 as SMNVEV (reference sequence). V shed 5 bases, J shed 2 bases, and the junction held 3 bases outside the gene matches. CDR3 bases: TGTGCCAGCAGTGAGGGACTAACCTACGAGCAGTACTTC. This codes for CASSEGLTYEQYF.

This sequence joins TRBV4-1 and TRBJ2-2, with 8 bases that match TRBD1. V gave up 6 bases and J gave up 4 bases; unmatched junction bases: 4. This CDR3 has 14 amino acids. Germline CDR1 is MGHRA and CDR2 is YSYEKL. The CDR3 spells CASSTDRGTGELFF. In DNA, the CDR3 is TGCGCCAGCAGTACTGACAGGGGCACCGGGGAGCTGTTTTTT.

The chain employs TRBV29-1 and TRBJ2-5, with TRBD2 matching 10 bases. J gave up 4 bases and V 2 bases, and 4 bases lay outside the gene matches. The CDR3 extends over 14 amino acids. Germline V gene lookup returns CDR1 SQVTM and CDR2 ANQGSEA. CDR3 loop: CSVEFRTSGETQYF. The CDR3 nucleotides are TGCAGCGTTGAATTCCGGACTAGCGGAGAGACCCAGTACTTC. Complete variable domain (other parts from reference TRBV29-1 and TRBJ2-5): SAVISQKPSRDICQRGTSLTIQCQVDSQVTMMFWYRQQPGQSLTLIATANQGSEATYESGFVIDKFPISRPNLTFSTLTVSNMSPEDSSIYLCSVEFRTSGETQYFGPGTRLLVL.

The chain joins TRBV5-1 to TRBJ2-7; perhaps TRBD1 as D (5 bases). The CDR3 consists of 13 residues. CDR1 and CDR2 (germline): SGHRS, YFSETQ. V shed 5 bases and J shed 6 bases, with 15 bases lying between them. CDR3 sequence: CASRFDSLGEQYF. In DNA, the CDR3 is TGCGCCAGCAGATTCGACAGTTTAGGCGAGCAGTACTTC.

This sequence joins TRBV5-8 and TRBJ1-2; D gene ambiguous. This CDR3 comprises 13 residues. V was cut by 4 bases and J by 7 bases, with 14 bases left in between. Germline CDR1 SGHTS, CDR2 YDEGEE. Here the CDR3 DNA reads TGTGCCAGCAGCCAAGGACCCTCTTCTGGCTACACCTTC. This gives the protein CASSQGPSSGYTF. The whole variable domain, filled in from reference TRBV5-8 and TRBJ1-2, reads EAGVTQSPTHLIKTRGQQATLRCSPISGHTSVYWYQQALGLGLQFLLWYDEGEERNRGNFPPRFSGRQFPNYSSELNVNALELEDSALYLCASSQGPSSGYTFGSGTRLTVV.

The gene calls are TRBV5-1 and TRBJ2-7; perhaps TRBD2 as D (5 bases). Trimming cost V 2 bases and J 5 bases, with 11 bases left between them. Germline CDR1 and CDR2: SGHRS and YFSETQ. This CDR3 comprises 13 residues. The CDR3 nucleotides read TGCGCCAGCAGCTTTACCGGGGTCCACGAGCAGTACTTC. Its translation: CASSFTGVHEQYF.

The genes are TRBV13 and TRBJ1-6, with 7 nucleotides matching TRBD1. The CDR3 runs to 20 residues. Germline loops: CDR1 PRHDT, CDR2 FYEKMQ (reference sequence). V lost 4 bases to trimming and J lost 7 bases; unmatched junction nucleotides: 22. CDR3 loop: CASSSRLTRWTGAKNSPLHF. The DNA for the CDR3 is TGTGCCAGCAGCTCGCGCCTTACTCGGTGGACAGGAGCCAAGAATTCACCCCTCCACTTT.

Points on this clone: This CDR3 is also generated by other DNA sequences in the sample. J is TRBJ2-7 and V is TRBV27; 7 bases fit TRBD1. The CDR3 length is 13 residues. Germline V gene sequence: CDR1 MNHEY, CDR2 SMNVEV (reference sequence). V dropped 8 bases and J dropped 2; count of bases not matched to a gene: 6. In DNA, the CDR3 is TGTGCCAGCTCACTGGGACAGACCTACGAGCAGTACTTC. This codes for CASSLGQTYEQYF.

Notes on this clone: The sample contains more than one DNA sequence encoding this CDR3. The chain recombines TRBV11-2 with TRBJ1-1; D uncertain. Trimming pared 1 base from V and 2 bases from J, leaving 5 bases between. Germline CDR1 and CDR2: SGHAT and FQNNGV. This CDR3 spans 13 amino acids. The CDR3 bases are TGTGCCAGCAGCTTAGGAGTTAACACTGAAGCTTTCTTT. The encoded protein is CASSLGVNTEAFF. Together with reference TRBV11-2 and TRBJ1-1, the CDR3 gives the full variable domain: EAGVAQSPRYKIIEKRQSVAFWCNPISGHATLYWYQQILGQGPKLLIQFQNNGVVDDSQLPKDRFSAERLKGVDSTLKIQPAKLEDSAVYLCASSLGVNTEAFFGQGTRLTVV.

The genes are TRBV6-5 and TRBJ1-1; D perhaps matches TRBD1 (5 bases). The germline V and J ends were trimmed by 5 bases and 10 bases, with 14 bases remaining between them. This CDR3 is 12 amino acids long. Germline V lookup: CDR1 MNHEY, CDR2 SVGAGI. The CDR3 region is CASSDGGLGAFF. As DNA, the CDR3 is TGTGCCAGCAGTGACGGGGGATTGGGAGCTTTCTTT.

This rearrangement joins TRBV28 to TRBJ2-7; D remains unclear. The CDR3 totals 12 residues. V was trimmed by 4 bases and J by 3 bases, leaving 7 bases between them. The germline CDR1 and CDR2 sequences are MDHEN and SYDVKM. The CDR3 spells CASSSTVYEQYF. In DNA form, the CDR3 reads TGTGCCAGCAGTTCAACAGTCTACGAGCAGTACTTC.

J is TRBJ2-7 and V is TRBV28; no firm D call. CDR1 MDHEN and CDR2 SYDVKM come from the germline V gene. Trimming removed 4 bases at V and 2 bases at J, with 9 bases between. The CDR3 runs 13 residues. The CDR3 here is CASSYNGPYEQYF. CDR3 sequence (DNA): TGTGCCAGCAGTTACAATGGTCCCTACGAGCAGTACTTC. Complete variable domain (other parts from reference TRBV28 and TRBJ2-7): DVKVTQSSRYLVKRTGEKVFLECVQDMDHENMFWYRQDPGLGLRLIYFSYDVKMKEKGDIPEGYSVSREKKERFSLILESASTNQTSMYLCASSYNGPYEQYFGPGTRLTVT.

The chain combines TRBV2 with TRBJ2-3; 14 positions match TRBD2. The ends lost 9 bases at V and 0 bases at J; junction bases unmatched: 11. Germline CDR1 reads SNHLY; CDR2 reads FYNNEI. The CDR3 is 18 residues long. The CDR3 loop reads CARNGLAGGIASTDTQYF. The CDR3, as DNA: TGTGCCAGAAACGGACTAGCGGGGGGAATCGCTAGCACAGATACGCAGTATTTT.

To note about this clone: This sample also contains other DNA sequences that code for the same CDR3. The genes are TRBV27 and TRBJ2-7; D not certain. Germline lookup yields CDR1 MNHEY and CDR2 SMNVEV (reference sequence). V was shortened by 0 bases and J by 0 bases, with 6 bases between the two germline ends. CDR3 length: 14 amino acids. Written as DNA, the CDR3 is TGTGCCAGCAGTTTATCAGGTGGCTCCTACGAGCAGTACTTC. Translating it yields CASSLSGGSYEQYF.